The 26 T cell receptor beta chains below were found in one sample sequenced in a study of cytotoxic CD8 clonotypes in ibrutinib-treated CLL. Generated by immunoSEQ multiplex PCR, the TCRdb table keeps only in-frame clones and is missing some. The sample lists 73,000 or so clones, about 63% occurring once. The source material was PBMCs, sampled after 12 months of ibrutinib treatment. The source is a human donor with chronic lymphocytic leukemia.

The rearrangement uses TRBV5-1 and TRBJ1-2, with 8 bases matching TRBD1. The CDR3 covers 14 residues. Unmatched junction bases numbered 9, after V lost 5 bases and J lost 6 bases. Looked up from germline, CDR1 is SGHRS and CDR2 is YFSETQ. The CDR3 sequence is CASRGTGLGHGYTF. The CDR3 region has the DNA TGCGCCAGCAGAGGGACAGGCCTCGGGCATGGCTACACCTTC.

This chain links TRBV11-2 with TRBJ1-4; possible D gene TRBD1, 5 bases. Germline CDR1 and CDR2: SGHAT and FQNNGV. CDR3 length: 15 residues. Trimming shortened V by 2 bases and J by 4 bases, and 11 bases separated the two germline ends. In nucleotides, the CDR3 is TGTGCCAGCAGCTTATCGGGGGATGGTAATGAAAAACTGTTTTTT. This encodes CASSLSGDGNEKLFF.

This chain's CDR3 is CACQGGGARSSYEQYF. The CDR3 DNA reads TGTGCCTGTCAAGGCGGGGGGGCTAGGAGCTCCTACGAGCAGTACTTC. This sequence joins TRBV30 and TRBJ2-7; 9 bases are a match to TRBD2. Trimming at V came to 6 bases and at J to 0 bases, leaving 12 bases not matched to a gene. The CDR3 spans 16 residues. Germline V gives CDR1 GTSNPN, CDR2 SVGIG (reference sequence).

The chain couples TRBV9 to TRBJ2-3; D may be TRBD1 or TRBD2 (5 bases each). V gave up 1 base and J gave up 2 bases, with 11 bases separating them. Germline V lookup: CDR1 SGDLS, CDR2 YYNGEE. The CDR3 runs 15 residues. CDR3 amino acids: CASSVRGDLTDTQYF. The CDR3 coding sequence is TGTGCCAGCAGCGTAAGAGGGGACCTCACAGATACGCAGTATTTT.

The chain combines TRBV5-6 with TRBJ2-3, with TRBD2 identical over 14 bases. J gave up 5 bases and V 6 bases, and 8 bases lay outside the gene matches. The CDR3 runs 16 residues. The V gene's germline CDR1 is SGHDT and CDR2 YYEEEE. CDR3 bases: TGTGCCAGCACCCTGACTAGCGGGGGGGCTGGAGATACGCAGTATTTT. Translated, it gives CASTLTSGGAGDTQYF.

The rearrangement uses TRBV5-4 and TRBJ1-2; 10 bases fit TRBD1. Germline values: CDR1 SGHNT, CDR2 YYREEE (reference sequence). There are 14 residues in the CDR3. V was clipped by 4 bases and J by 4 bases; unmatched bases: 4. CDR3 residues: CASSLGTGVYGYTF. The CDR3 DNA reads as TGTGCCAGCAGCCTGGGGACAGGGGTCTATGGCTACACCTTC.

The chain links TRBV6-6 to TRBJ2-5; 11 nucleotides agree with TRBD2. Germline CDR1 and CDR2: MNHNY and SVGAGI (reference sequence). The CDR3 extends over 15 amino acids. J lost 1 base, V lost 6 bases, and 4 bases had no gene match. The CDR3: CASSPTSGGQETQYF. The DNA for the CDR3 is TGTGCCAGCAGCCCCACTAGCGGGGGCCAAGAGACCCAGTACTTC.

Here the CDR3 reads CASSPPPLYEQYF. In DNA, the CDR3 is TGTGCCAGCAGTCCGCCTCCACTCTACGAGCAGTACTTC. This chain uses TRBV28 with TRBJ2-7; D remains ambiguous. In germline, CDR1 is MDHEN, CDR2 SYDVKM. CDR3 length: 13 amino acids. V was pared by 5 bases and J by 3 bases, with 11 bases between.

V gene TRBV5-4 combines with J gene TRBJ2-3; 8 positions agree with TRBD1. The germline V gene encodes CDR1 SGHNT and CDR2 YYREEE (reference sequence). J lost 1 base, V lost 4 bases, and 2 bases had no gene match. The CDR3 has 14 amino acids. This CDR3 reads CASSATGGTDTQYF. The DNA for the CDR3 is TGTGCCAGCAGCGCGACAGGGGGCACAGATACGCAGTATTTT.

As regards this clone: Different DNA sequences within this sample yield the same CDR3. The chain carries TRBV5-6 and TRBJ2-7; D gene ambiguous. In germline, CDR1 is SGHDT, CDR2 YYEEEE. V was clipped by 4 bases and J by 3 bases, with 5 bases between them. The CDR3 covers 11 residues. CDR3 in amino acids: CASSVNYEQYF. Written as DNA, the CDR3 is TGTGCCAGCAGCGTGAACTACGAGCAGTACTTC.

The chain joins TRBV2 to TRBJ2-7; 10 nucleotides match TRBD1. This CDR3 contains 15 residues. The trim removed 8 bases at V and 5 bases at J, leaving 12 bases unmatched. Germline V gene lookup returns CDR1 SNHLY and CDR2 FYNNEI. In DNA, the CDR3 is TGTGCCAGCTGTTATTGTTGGGACAGGGGCCACGAGCAGTACTTC. This sequence encodes CASCYCWDRGHEQYF.

V and J are TRBV5-5 and TRBJ1-4, with TRBD1 matching 8 bases. Germline-derived CDR1 and CDR2 are SGHKS and YYEKEE (reference sequence). The CDR3 is made up of 15 amino acids. The V segment lost 4 bases and the J segment 8 bases; nucleotides outside the gene matches: 10. The CDR3, as DNA: TGTGCCAGCAGCCCCAGACAGGGGATTATCGAAAAACTGTTTTTT. Protein: CASSPRQGIIEKLFF. The whole variable domain, filled in from reference TRBV5-5 and TRBJ1-4, reads DAGVTQSPTHLIKTRGQQVTLRCSPISGHKSVSWYQQVLGQGPQFIFQYYEKEERGRGNFPDRFSARQFPNYSSELNVNALLLGDSALYLCASSPRQGIIEKLFFGSGTQLSVL.

The chain joins TRBV2 to TRBJ2-5, with 8 bases identical to TRBD1. The J segment lost 4 bases and the V segment lost 3 bases, leaving 4 bases of the junction unmatched. The germline CDR1 and CDR2 sequences are SNHLY and FYNNEI. CDR3 length: 14 residues. The CDR3 region is CASSDGQGAETQYF. In nucleotides, the CDR3 is TGTGCCAGCAGTGATGGGCAGGGGGCAGAGACCCAGTACTTC. The variable domain in full, completed from reference TRBV2 and TRBJ2-5, reads EPEVTQTPSHQVTQMGQEVILRCVPISNHLYFYWYRQILGQKVEFLVSFYNNEISEKSEIFDDQFSVERPDGSNFTLKIRSTKLEDSAMYFCASSDGQGAETQYFGPGTRLLVL.

The chain carries TRBV7-9 and TRBJ2-7; no clear D gene. Germline loops: CDR1 SEHNR, CDR2 FQNEAQ (reference sequence). V lost 5 bases to trimming and J lost 2 bases, with 10 bases between them. The CDR3 loop spans 13 amino acids. CDR3 region: CASSPRQAYEQYF. The CDR3 nucleotides read TGTGCCAGCAGCCCAAGACAAGCCTACGAGCAGTACTTC.

The CDR3 nucleotides read TGTGCCAGCAGCGGACTGTCGGGAGGGACCCAGTACTTC. The encoded protein is CASSGLSGGTQYF. The chain is built from TRBV2 and TRBJ2-5; 7 bases match TRBD2. Per the germline V gene, CDR1 is SNHLY and CDR2 is FYNNEI. Trimming at V came to 6 bases and at J to 7 bases, leaving 8 bases not matched to a gene. The CDR3 runs to 13 residues.

This clone was observed a handful of times. The chain has TRBV5-4 and TRBJ1-1, with 7 bases aligning to TRBD1. Germline CDR1 reads SGHNT; CDR2 reads YYREEE (reference sequence). V lost 1 base and J lost 3; bases outside the gene matches: 9. The CDR3 is 16 amino acids. Written as DNA, the CDR3 is TGTGCCAGCAGCTTGATTCGAGGGGGCCGATACACTGAAGCTTTCTTT. It is translated as CASSLIRGGRYTEAFF.

Remarks on this clone: The DNA is omitted, as the CDR3 cannot be located on it reliably, and the CDR3 follows TCRdb's listing. CDR3 amino acids: CASTSGLAGGARQFF. V is TRBV2 and J is TRBJ2-1; TRBD2, the D gene given by the table, was not confirmed from the DNA. CDR1 and CDR2 from the germline V gene are SNHLY and FYNNEI. The CDR3 totals 15 residues, both ends included.

This clone occurred a few times. This chain joins TRBV19 and TRBJ2-1; D is ambiguous. Trimming removed 3 bases from V and 1 base from J, with 4 bases in between. Germline V CDR1 and CDR2: LNHDA, SQIVND (reference sequence). This CDR3 spans 13 amino acids. CDR3 DNA: TGTGCCAGTAGTATTGGTTCCTACAATGAGCAGTTCTTC. The encoded protein is CASSIGSYNEQFF.

This clone has only one observation. The V gene is TRBV19, the J gene TRBJ1-6; D not certain. The CDR3 length is 14 residues. Germline assignment: CDR1 LNHDA and CDR2 SQIVND (reference sequence). Deletions cut 5 bases from V and 13 bases from J, with 18 bases between. The CDR3 protein is CASSPRPNAWPLHF. The CDR3 nucleotides read TGTGCCAGTAGTCCCCGTCCCAACGCCTGGCCCCTCCACTTT.

J is TRBJ1-2 and V is TRBV5-1; no reliable D call. Germline V gene data show CDR1 as SGHRS and CDR2 as YFSETQ. Trimming left V 2 bases short and J 5 bases short, with 13 bases between. CDR3 length equals 14 residues. The CDR3 nucleotides are TGCGCCAGCAGCTTATGGGGTTCAACTTATGGCTACACCTTC. This gives the protein CASSLWGSTYGYTF.

This clone has a handful of counts. The V and J genes are TRBV2 and TRBJ1-2; D might be TRBD1 (6 bases). This CDR3 has 16 residues. Germline V gene sequence: CDR1 SNHLY, CDR2 FYNNEI. The V end was cut by 0 bases, the J end by 7 bases, with 18 bases between. The CDR3 loop is CASSEAQRSRGGGYTF. CDR3 bases: TGTGCCAGCAGTGAAGCGCAAAGGTCCAGGGGAGGTGGCTACACCTTC.

This chain uses TRBV6-1 with TRBJ1-4; D perhaps matches TRBD1 (6 bases). CDR1 MNHNS and CDR2 SASEGT come from the germline V gene. The V and J ends lost 5 bases and 8 bases respectively, with 18 bases between them. This CDR3 has 15 residues. As DNA, the CDR3 is TGTGCCAGCAGTACTCATCCGGGACAAGCCGAAAAACTGTTTTTT. Translation gives CASSTHPGQAEKLFF.

This clone was found a few times. The CDR3 sequence is CASSLQGDTGELFF. CDR3 in DNA: TGTGCCAGCAGCTTACAGGGGGACACCGGGGAGCTGTTTTTT. The gene calls are TRBV11-3 and TRBJ2-2; 7 nucleotides agree with TRBD1. The CDR3 loop spans 14 amino acids. The V gene's germline CDR1 is SGHNT and CDR2 YENEEA. The J segment lost 3 bases and the V segment lost 2 bases, leaving 0 bases of the junction unmatched.

This chain joins TRBV9 and TRBJ2-3; D remains unclear. The ends were cut back, 0 bases at V and 7 bases at J, with 15 bases in the middle. In germline, CDR1 is SGDLS, CDR2 YYNGEE. There are 15 residues in the CDR3. CDR3 in amino acids: CASSVGGVLSNTQYF. The DNA for the CDR3 is TGTGCCAGCAGCGTAGGGGGTGTGTTGTCAAATACGCAGTATTTT. The full variable domain, in which reference TRBV9 and TRBJ2-3 provide the parts outside the CDR3, is DSGVTQTPKHLITATGQRVTLRCSPRSGDLSVYWYQQSLDQGLQFLIQYYNGEERAKGNILERFSAQQFPDLHSELNLSSLELGDSALYFCASSVGGVLSNTQYFGPGTRLTVL.

This clone came up once. V gene TRBV4-3 combines with J gene TRBJ2-7; the D is unclear. This CDR3 has 15 amino acids. V dropped 0 bases and J dropped 9 bases, with 18 bases sitting between them. Germline-derived CDR1 and CDR2 are LGHNA and YSLEER. CDR3 DNA sequence: TGCGCCAGCAGCCAAGACGGGTCCCTCCGCCTCGGGCAGTACTTC. Amino acids: CASSQDGSLRLGQYF.

The V call is TRBV18, the J call TRBJ1-1; 9 positions match TRBD1. Germline V gene sequence: CDR1 KGHSH, CDR2 LQKENI. The CDR3 is 13 residues long. The trim removed 3 bases at V and 6 bases at J, leaving 2 bases unmatched. This chain's CDR3 is CASSPWTGAEAFF. CDR3 nucleotides: TGTGCCAGCTCACCGTGGACAGGGGCTGAAGCTTTCTTT. Drawing the rest from reference TRBV18 and TRBJ1-1, the complete variable domain is NAGVMQNPRHLVRRRGQEARLRCSPMKGHSHVYWYRQLPEEGLKFMVYLQKENIIDESGMPKERFSAEFPKEGPSILRIQQVVRGDSAAYFCASSPWTGAEAFFGQGTRLTVV.